The 28 T cell receptor beta chains listed next were all sequenced from one sample in a study of blood T cell repertoires in COVID-19. TCRdb keeps only in-frame clones here, not all; method: immunoSEQ multiplex PCR. Among approximately 350,000 clones listed, 80% to 90% were seen once. Sequencing was carried out using peripheral blood. All receptors come from a man aged 30 to 45 with active or convalescent COVID-19.

A few counts support this clone. V gene TRBV7-8 combines with J gene TRBJ1-1, with D possibly TRBD1 on 6 matching bases. Trimming removed 4 bases from V and 5 bases from J, with 20 bases in between. In germline, CDR1 is SGHVS, CDR2 FQNEAQ. The CDR3 is made up of 16 amino acids. CDR3 nucleotides: TGTGCCAGCAGCTCCCCTGCGAGGACAGTCGGGACTGAAGCTTTCTTT. Translating it yields CASSSPARTVGTEAFF. Drawing the rest from reference TRBV7-8 and TRBJ1-1, the complete variable domain is GAGVSQSPRYKVAKRGQDVALRCDPISGHVSLFWYQQALGQGPEFLTYFQNEAQLDKSGLPSDRFFAERPEGSVSTLKIQRTQQEDSAVYLCASSSPARTVGTEAFFGQGTRLTVV.

V gene TRBV7-2 combines with J gene TRBJ2-5, with 7 nucleotides matching TRBD1. CDR1 and CDR2 from the germline V gene are SGHTA and FQGNSA. This CDR3 is built from 14 residues. V dropped 4 bases and J dropped 1; count of bases not matched to a gene: 3. The CDR3 DNA reads as TGTGCCAGCAGCTCCGACAGGGTCCAAGAGACCCAGTACTTC. Protein product: CASSSDRVQETQYF.

In this sample, this clone turned up once. V and J are TRBV5-6 and TRBJ2-7; D remains ambiguous. Germline lookup yields CDR1 SGHDT and CDR2 YYEEEE. The CDR3 extends over 12 amino acids. V was shortened by 3 bases and J by 2 bases, with 6 bases between the two germline ends. The chain's CDR3 is CASSSNPYEQYF. CDR3 nucleotide sequence: TGTGCCAGCAGCTCTAACCCCTACGAGCAGTACTTC.

The chain has TRBV3-1 (or the pseudogene TRBV3-2) and TRBJ1-3; possible D gene TRBD1, 6 bases. Trimming pared 1 base from V and 0 bases from J, leaving 16 bases between. CDR1 LGHDT and CDR2 YNNKEL come from the germline V gene (reference sequence). The CDR3 runs to 18 residues. The DNA of the CDR3 is TGTGCCAGCAGCCAAGTAAAATCGGACAGCTACTCTGGAAACACCATATATTTT. It is translated as CASSQVKSDSYSGNTIYF.

The V call is TRBV30, the J call TRBJ1-3; 7 bases are a match to TRBD1. Germline V lookup: CDR1 GTSNPN, CDR2 SVGIG (reference sequence). The CDR3 runs to 16 residues. With 2 bases clipped from V and 4 bases from J, the junction kept 11 bases outside the gene matches. CDR3 region: CAWSSGQRARGNTIYF. The CDR3, as DNA: TGTGCCTGGAGTTCGGGACAGCGGGCTAGGGGAAACACCATATATTTT.

This rearrangement joins TRBV6-2 or TRBV6-3 to TRBJ1-1, with a tentative D call TRBD1 (5 bases). Germline V gene lookup returns CDR1 MNHEY and CDR2 SVGEGT. The ends were cut back, 2 bases at V and 2 bases at J, with 15 bases in the middle. The CDR3 covers 16 residues. CDR3 region: CASSYGLGGVNTEAFF. The CDR3 DNA is TGTGCCAGCAGTTACGGCTTGGGGGGGGTAAACACTGAAGCTTTCTTT.

The chain is built from TRBV6-6 and TRBJ2-7, with 9 bases matching TRBD1. Germline CDR1 and CDR2: MNHNY and SVGAGI (reference sequence). The CDR3 length is 15 residues. J was trimmed by 1 base and V by 7 bases; bases with no gene match: 8. The DNA of the CDR3 is TGTGCCAGCAAGTCCGGGACAGGGATTTCCTACGAGCAGTACTTC. This gives the protein CASKSGTGISYEQYF.

This chain uses TRBV4-1 with TRBJ2-2, with 13 bases aligning to TRBD2. After removal of 2 bases from V and 3 bases from J, the junction contained 6 bases not matched to a gene. The CDR3 consists of 18 residues. Germline-derived CDR1 and CDR2 are MGHRA and YSYEKL. The CDR3 is CASSQFGTSGIHTGELFF. CDR3 in DNA: TGCGCCAGCAGCCAATTTGGGACTAGCGGGATACACACCGGGGAGCTGTTTTTT.

The chain has TRBV28 and TRBJ1-6; D perhaps matches TRBD1 (5 bases). Germline CDR1 reads MDHEN; CDR2 reads SYDVKM. The germline V and J ends were trimmed by 7 bases and 7 bases, with 17 bases remaining between them. This CDR3 has 15 residues. CDR3 sequence: CASNKPGLRNSPLHF. CDR3 coding DNA: TGTGCCAGCAACAAACCGGGACTTCGGAATTCACCCCTCCACTTT.

As to this clone: One end of the junction varies from germline; a read error may be responsible. This chain links TRBV5-6 with TRBJ1-5; the D gene is possibly TRBD1 (6 bases). The CDR3 is 16 residues long. The V gene's germline CDR1 is SGHDT and CDR2 YYEEEE. As DNA, the CDR3 is TGTGCCAGCCGCTTCACGGGGGGGGCGGGCAATCAGCCCCAGCATTTT. Its translation is CASRFTGGAGNQPQHF. Variable domain in full (rest from reference TRBV5-6 and TRBJ1-5): DAGVTQSPTHLIKTRGQQVTLRCSPKSGHDTVSWYQQALGQGPQFIFQYYEEEERQRGNFPDRFSGHQFPNYSSELNVNALLLGDSALYLCASRFTGGAGNQPQHFGDGTRLSIL.

V is TRBV5-1 and J is TRBJ2-2, with 7 bases aligning to TRBD1. Germline V CDR1 and CDR2: SGHRS, YFSETQ. This CDR3 is 15 amino acids long. V lost 4 bases to trimming and J lost 9 bases; unmatched junction nucleotides: 12. The CDR3 DNA reads TGCGCCAGCAGCCCCGGGACAGCTTTTGGCCGGGAGCTGTTTTTT. It specifies CASSPGTAFGRELFF.

In this sample, this clone turned up a few times. DNA for the CDR3: TGTGCCAGCAGCTTAGCTGGCCCGAGGGGCTACACCTTC. It codes for CASSLAGPRGYTF. The chain is built from TRBV7-2 and TRBJ1-2, with D hard to call. The CDR3 extends over 13 amino acids. The V gene lost 0 bases and the J gene lost 8 bases, with 10 bases spanning the gap. Germline lookup yields CDR1 SGHTA and CDR2 FQGNSA. Combining the CDR3 with reference TRBV7-2 and TRBJ1-2 gives the whole variable domain GAGVSQSPSNKVTEKGKDVELRCDPISGHTALYWYRQSLGQGLEFLIYFQGNSAPDKSGLPSDRFSAERTGGSVSTLTIQRTQQEDSAVYLCASSLAGPRGYTFGSGTRLTVV.

The chain carries TRBV7-7 and TRBJ2-1; D possibly corresponds to TRBD1 (6 bases). Germline loops: CDR1 SSHAT, CDR2 FNYEAQ (reference sequence). The CDR3 has 13 residues. Trimming stripped 5 bases from V and 7 bases from J, with 12 bases between. CDR3 DNA sequence: TGTGCCAGCAGCCACATAGGACAGAATGAGCAGTTCTTC. Encoded protein: CASSHIGQNEQFF. Based on the CDR3 plus reference TRBV7-7 and TRBJ2-1, the full variable domain is GAGVSQSPRYKVTKRGQDVTLRCDPISSHATLYWYQQALGQGPEFLTYFNYEAQPDKSGLPSDRFSAERPEGSISTLTIQRTEQRDSAMYRCASSHIGQNEQFFGPGTRLTVL.

The gene calls are TRBV5-5 and TRBJ2-6; the match to TRBD2 covers 8 bases. The CDR3 sequence is 16 residues long. With V trimmed by 4 bases and J by 0 bases, 3 bases remained unmatched. Germline CDR1 and CDR2: SGHKS and YYEKEE (reference sequence). The CDR3 DNA is TGTGCCAGCAGCCTACGGGGGGGCTCTGGGGCCAACGTCCTGACTTTC. This encodes CASSLRGGSGANVLTF.

CDR3 DNA: TGTGCCAGCAGTTACTCTGCGGGTTCTAGCAATCAGCCCCAGCATTTT. Protein product: CASSYSAGSSNQPQHF. The chain joins TRBV6-5 to TRBJ1-5; D gene unclear. Germline-derived CDR1 and CDR2 are MNHEY and SVGAGI. Trimming shortened V by 0 bases and J by 0 bases, and 9 bases separated the two germline ends. The CDR3 has 16 amino acids.

This clone was observed a few times. J is TRBJ2-5 and V is TRBV11-1; 10 bases line up with TRBD1. Germline V gene lookup returns CDR1 SGHAT and CDR2 FQDESV (reference sequence). Unmatched junction bases numbered 4, after V lost 5 bases and J lost 1 base. CDR3 length: 15 residues. In DNA, the CDR3 is TGTGCCAGCAGCCACCGGGACAGGGGCCAAGAGACCCAGTACTTC. Its translation is CASSHRDRGQETQYF.

This chain links TRBV15 with TRBJ1-4; D perhaps matches TRBD1 (6 bases). Deletions cut 0 bases from V and 11 bases from J, with 19 bases between. Germline V gene lookup returns CDR1 LNHNV and CDR2 YYDKDF (reference sequence). CDR3 length equals 16 residues. The DNA of the CDR3 is TGTGCCACCAGCAGAGAGGGGGCAAGCTGGGAAAGGAAACTGTTTTTT. It encodes CATSREGASWERKLFF.

This chain links TRBV20-1 with TRBJ1-2; D remains unclear. Germline values: CDR1 DFQATT, CDR2 SNEGSKA (reference sequence). The CDR3 spans 11 residues. V gave up 6 bases and J gave up 3 bases, with 8 bases separating them. Written as DNA, the CDR3 is TGCAGTGCAAAAGCGGACTATGGCTACACCTTC. Amino acid sequence: CSAKADYGYTF.

This clone was counted a single time. The V and J genes are TRBV7-8 and TRBJ2-3; D gene uncertain. Germline V CDR1 and CDR2: SGHVS, FQNEAQ. This CDR3 region has 14 residues. V lost 2 bases to trimming and J lost 4 bases, with 10 bases between them. CDR3 amino acids: CASSLMGSPDTQYF. The CDR3 DNA reads TGTGCCAGCAGCTTAATGGGCTCCCCAGATACGCAGTATTTT.

The CDR3 region is CASSLALGSSPLHF. The CDR3, as DNA: TGTGCCAGCAGCTTAGCGCTCGGGAGTTCACCCCTCCACTTT. The V gene is TRBV7-2, the J gene TRBJ1-6, with D uncertain. Per the germline V gene, CDR1 is SGHTA and CDR2 is FQGNSA. Trimming took 0 bases from V and 9 from J, leaving 9 bases between them. The length of the CDR3 is 14 residues.

The rearrangement links TRBV27 to TRBJ1-2; TRBD1 agrees at 7 bases. Germline V gives CDR1 MNHEY, CDR2 SMNVEV (reference sequence). The CDR3 sequence is 14 residues long. With V trimmed by 4 bases and J by 4 bases, 6 bases remained unmatched. The CDR3 reads CASSYRQGSYGYTF. In DNA form, the CDR3 reads TGTGCCAGCAGTTATCGACAGGGAAGCTATGGCTACACCTTC.

The chain is built from TRBV23-1 and TRBJ1-1; 8 nucleotides agree with TRBD1. TRBV23-1 is marked as an open reading frame, function uncertain. CDR3 length: 19 residues. V lost 1 base and J lost 4; bases outside the gene matches: 17. CDR3 DNA: TGCGCCAGCAGTCAATACCCCGCTAAGGACAGGGCCCGGGGCACTGAAGCTTTCTTT. Encoded protein: CASSQYPAKDRARGTEAFF.

This chain links TRBV9 with TRBJ1-2; 8 bases map to TRBD1. V was pared by 2 bases and J by 3 bases, with 18 bases of the junction left unmatched. Germline CDR1 reads SGDLS; CDR2 reads YYNGEE. This CDR3 spans 19 amino acids. Written as DNA, the CDR3 is TGTGCCAGCAGCGTTCTGCCCGGGACAGGCCCCGTGAATTACTATGGCTACACCTTC. It yields the protein CASSVLPGTGPVNYYGYTF.

V and J are TRBV19 and TRBJ2-3; 7 bases align to TRBD1. CDR3 length equals 16 residues. The junction had 9 bases not matched to a gene; V was cut back by 6 bases and J by 0 bases. Per germline, CDR1 LNHDA and CDR2 SQIVND (reference sequence). The CDR3 nucleotides are TGTGCCAGTAGCAAACAGGGGACCCCTAGCACAGATACGCAGTATTTT. Its translation: CASSKQGTPSTDTQYF.

The table lists this clone with a count of one. The CDR3 DNA reads TGCAGCGGCACGACAGTGAACACTGAAGCTTTCTTT. Protein: CSGTTVNTEAFF. The genes are TRBV29-1 and TRBJ1-1, with D tentatively TRBD1 (5 bases). This CDR3 is 12 amino acids long. Trimming pared 7 bases from V and 0 bases from J, leaving 9 bases between. The germline gives CDR1 SQVTM, CDR2 ANQGSEA. The variable domain in full, completed from reference TRBV29-1 and TRBJ1-1, reads SAVISQKPSRDICQRGTSLTIQCQVDSQVTMMFWYRQQPGQSLTLIATANQGSEATYESGFVIDKFPISRPNLTFSTLTVSNMSPEDSSIYLCSGTTVNTEAFFGQGTRLTVV.

The chain links TRBV30 to TRBJ1-2; D uncertain. Trimming stripped 1 base from V and 0 bases from J, with 9 bases between. Germline CDR1 is GTSNPN and CDR2 is SVGIG (reference sequence). The CDR3 is 14 amino acids. This CDR3 reads CAWSDSVSNYGYTF. As DNA, the CDR3 is TGTGCCTGGAGTGACTCTGTATCTAACTATGGCTACACCTTC. The variable domain in full, completed from reference TRBV30 and TRBJ1-2, reads SQTIHQWPATLVQPVGSPLSLECTVEGTSNPNLYWYRQAAGRGLQLLFYSVGIGQISSEVPQNLSASRPQDRQFILSSKKLLLSDSGFYLCAWSDSVSNYGYTFGSGTRLTVV.

The chain is built from TRBV28 and TRBJ2-5, with 7 bases matching TRBD1. The CDR3 runs to 13 residues. Germline V gives CDR1 MDHEN, CDR2 SYDVKM. The J segment lost 3 bases and the V segment lost 6 bases, leaving 4 bases of the junction unmatched. CDR3 coding DNA: TGTGCCAGCAGAGGGACAGCCGAAGAGACCCAGTACTTC. Encoded protein: CASRGTAEETQYF. Using reference TRBV28 and TRBJ2-5 for the parts outside the CDR3, the full variable domain is DVKVTQSSRYLVKRTGEKVFLECVQDMDHENMFWYRQDPGLGLRLIYFSYDVKMKEKGDIPEGYSVSREKKERFSLILESASTNQTSMYLCASRGTAEETQYFGPGTRLLVL.

The chain links TRBV20-1 to TRBJ1-2; D might be TRBD1 (5 bases). CDR1 is DFQATT and CDR2 is SNEGSKA in the germline V gene (reference sequence). There are 12 residues in the CDR3. Trimming removed 3 bases at V and 2 bases at J, with 7 bases between. Here the CDR3 DNA reads TGCAGTGCTAGTTCAGGGAACTATGGCTACACCTTC. It yields the protein CSASSGNYGYTF.